This is a list of T cell receptor beta chains from one sample in a study of blood T cell repertoires in COVID-19. Produced via immunoSEQ multiplex PCR; TCRdb's table is partial and in-frame only. The sample carries some 17,000 clones, about 80% recorded once. Sequenced: peripheral blood. These TCRs come from an older woman with active COVID-19. Both conserved end residues are trimmed from each CDR3. Expanded clones are given a class, and other clones once, few, many or no size at all.

TRBJ2-1,NA,TRBV11-1,ASSRTSGRRNNEQF
TRBJ1-5,NA,TRBV12-3/TRBV12-4,ASSFRDNQPQH
NA,NA,TRBV27,ASSLSRGYEQY
TRBJ2-7,medium-sized,TRBV27,ASSPIYRGAYEQY
TRBJ2-1,few,TRBV11-2,ASSPRGFSGPLYNEQF
TRBJ2-2,few,TRBV11-2,ASSLAGTGELF
TRBJ2-1,NA,TRBV3-1/TRBV3-2,ASSQRGSGRGMNEQF
TRBJ1-5,NA,TRBV2,ASSEESGGQPQH
TRBJ2-5,NA,TRBV7-9,ASSLDRGGETQY
TRBJ2-1,NA,TRBV9,ASSVGPSPNYEQF
TRBJ2-1,NA,TRBV19,ASRASGAISYNEQF
TRBJ2-5,NA,TRBV12-3/TRBV12-4,ASSRTSAETQY
TRBJ2-5,NA,TRBV10-3,ATSSEMGRTETQY
TRBJ2-7,NA,TRBV9,ASSVGLAGEQY